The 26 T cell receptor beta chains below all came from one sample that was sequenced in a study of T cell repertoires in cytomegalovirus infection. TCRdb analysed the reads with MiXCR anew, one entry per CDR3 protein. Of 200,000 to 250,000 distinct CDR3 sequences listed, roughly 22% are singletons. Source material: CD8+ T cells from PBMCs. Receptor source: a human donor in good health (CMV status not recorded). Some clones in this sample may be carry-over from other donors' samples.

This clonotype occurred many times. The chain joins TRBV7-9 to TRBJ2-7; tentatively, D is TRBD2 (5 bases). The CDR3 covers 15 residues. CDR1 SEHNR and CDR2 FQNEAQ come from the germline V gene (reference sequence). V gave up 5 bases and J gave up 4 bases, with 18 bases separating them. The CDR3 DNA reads TGTGCCAGCAGCCTAACCGGGGATTCTCAATACGAGCAGTACTTC. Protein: CASSLTGDSQYEQYF.

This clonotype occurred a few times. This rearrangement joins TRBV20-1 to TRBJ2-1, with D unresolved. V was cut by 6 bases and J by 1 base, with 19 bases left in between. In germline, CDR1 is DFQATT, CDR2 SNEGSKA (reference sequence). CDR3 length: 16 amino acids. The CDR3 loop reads CSARALKGGSYNEQFF. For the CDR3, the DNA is TGCAGTGCCCGGGCCCTAAAGGGTGGGTCCTACAATGAGCAGTTCTTC.

The DNA of the CDR3 is TGCAGTGCAAGACTAGCGGGGGCCAACCCATATACGCAGTATTTT. It is translated as CSARLAGANPYTQYF. The J gene is TRBJ2-3, the V gene TRBV20-1; TRBD2 matches at 12 bases. Trimming cost V 6 bases and J 7 bases; bases outside gene matches: 11. Germline V gene sequence: CDR1 DFQATT, CDR2 SNEGSKA (reference sequence). The CDR3 runs 15 residues.

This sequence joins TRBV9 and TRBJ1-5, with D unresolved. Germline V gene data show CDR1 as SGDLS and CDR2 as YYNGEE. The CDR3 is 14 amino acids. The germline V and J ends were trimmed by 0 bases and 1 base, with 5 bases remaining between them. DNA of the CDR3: TGTGCCAGCAGCGTAGGAATGAGCAATCAGCCCCAGCATTTT. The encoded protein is CASSVGMSNQPQHF.

The CDR3 sequence is CASSRDLLTGLGTDTQYF. CDR3 in DNA: TGTGCCAGTAGTAGAGATCTTCTGACAGGGTTGGGGACAGATACGCAGTATTTT. The chain links TRBV19 to TRBJ2-3, with 7 bases that match TRBD1. The CDR3 extends over 18 amino acids. The germline V gene has CDR1 LNHDA and CDR2 SQIVND (reference sequence). Germline trimming cut 4 bases from V and 3 bases from J; bases unmatched to any gene: 16.

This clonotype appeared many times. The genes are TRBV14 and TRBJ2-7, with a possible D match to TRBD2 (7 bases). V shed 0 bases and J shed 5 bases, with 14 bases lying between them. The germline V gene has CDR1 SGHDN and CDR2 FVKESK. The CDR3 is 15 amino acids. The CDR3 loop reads CASSQEAAGAHEQYF. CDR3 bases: TGTGCCAGCAGCCAAGAGGCCGCGGGGGCCCACGAGCAGTACTTC.

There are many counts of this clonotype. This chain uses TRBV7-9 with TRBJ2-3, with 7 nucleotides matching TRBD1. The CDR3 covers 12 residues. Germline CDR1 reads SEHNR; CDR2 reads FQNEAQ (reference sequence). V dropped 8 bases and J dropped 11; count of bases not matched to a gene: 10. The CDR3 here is CASRRQGIMQYF. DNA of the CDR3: TGTGCCAGCCGCAGACAGGGAATAATGCAGTATTTT.

The CDR3 spells CASSFLGLAGWETQYF. The CDR3 DNA reads as TGTGCCAGCAGCTTCTTGGGACTAGCGGGGTGGGAGACCCAGTACTTC. The chain employs TRBV11-2 and TRBJ2-5; 13 bases fit TRBD2. The V and J ends lost 3 bases and 5 bases, in that order; junction bases with no gene match: 6. Germline V lookup: CDR1 SGHAT, CDR2 FQNNGV. This CDR3 has 16 residues. Using reference TRBV11-2 and TRBJ2-5 for the parts outside the CDR3, the full variable domain is EAGVAQSPRYKIIEKRQSVAFWCNPISGHATLYWYQQILGQGPKLLIQFQNNGVVDDSQLPKDRFSAERLKGVDSTLKIQPAKLEDSAVYLCASSFLGLAGWETQYFGPGTRLLVL.

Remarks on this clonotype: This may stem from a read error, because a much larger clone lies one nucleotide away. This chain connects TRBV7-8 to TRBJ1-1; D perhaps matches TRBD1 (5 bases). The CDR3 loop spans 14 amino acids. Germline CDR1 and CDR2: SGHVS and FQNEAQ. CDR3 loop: CVSSPGHTNTEAFF. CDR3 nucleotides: TGTGTCAGCAGCCCAGGACATACGAACACTGAAGCTTTCTTT. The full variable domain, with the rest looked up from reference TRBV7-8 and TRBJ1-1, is GAGVSQSPRYKVAKRGQDVALRCDPISGHVSLFWYQQALGQGPEFLTYFQNEAQLDKSGLPSDRFFAERPEGSVSTLKIQRTQQEDSAVYLCVSSPGHTNTEAFFGQGTRLTVV.

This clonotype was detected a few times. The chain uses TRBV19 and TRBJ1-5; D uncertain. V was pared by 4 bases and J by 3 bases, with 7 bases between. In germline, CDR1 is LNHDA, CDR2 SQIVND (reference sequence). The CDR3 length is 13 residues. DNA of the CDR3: TGTGCCAGTAGTACGCTCTACAATCAGCCCCAGCATTTT. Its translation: CASSTLYNQPQHF.

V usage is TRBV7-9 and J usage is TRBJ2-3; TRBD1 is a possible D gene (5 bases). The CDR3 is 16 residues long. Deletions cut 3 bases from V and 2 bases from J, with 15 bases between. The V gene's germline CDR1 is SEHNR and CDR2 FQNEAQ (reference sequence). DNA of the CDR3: TGTGCCAGCAGCTTTCTACGGTTGGACAACACAGATACGCAGTATTTT. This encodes CASSFLRLDNTDTQYF.

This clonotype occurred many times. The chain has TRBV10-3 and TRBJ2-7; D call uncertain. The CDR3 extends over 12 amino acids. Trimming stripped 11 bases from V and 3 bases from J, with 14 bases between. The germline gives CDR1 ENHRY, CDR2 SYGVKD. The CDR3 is CARGDGGYEQYF. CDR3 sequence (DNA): TGTGCCCGAGGAGACGGCGGCTACGAGCAGTACTTC.

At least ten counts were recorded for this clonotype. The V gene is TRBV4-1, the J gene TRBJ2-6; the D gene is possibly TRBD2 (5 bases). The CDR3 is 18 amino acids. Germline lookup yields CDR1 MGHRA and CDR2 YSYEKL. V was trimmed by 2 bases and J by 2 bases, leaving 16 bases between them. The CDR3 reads CASSQNIVASPGANVLTF. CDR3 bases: TGCGCCAGCAGCCAAAATATAGTAGCGTCGCCTGGGGCCAACGTCCTGACTTTC.

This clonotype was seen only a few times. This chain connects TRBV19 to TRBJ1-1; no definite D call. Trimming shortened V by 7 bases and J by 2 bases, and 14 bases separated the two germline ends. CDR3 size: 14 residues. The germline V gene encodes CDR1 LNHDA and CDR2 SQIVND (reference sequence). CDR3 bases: TGTGCCAGTATCCTGACATCAGCAAACACTGAAGCTTTCTTT. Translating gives CASILTSANTEAFF. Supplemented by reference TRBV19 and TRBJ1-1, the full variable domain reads DGGITQSPKYLFRKEGQNVTLSCEQNLNHDAMYWYRQDPGQGLRLIYYSQIVNDFQKGDIAEGYSVSREKKESFPLTVTSAQKNPTAFYLCASILTSANTEAFFGQGTRLTVV.

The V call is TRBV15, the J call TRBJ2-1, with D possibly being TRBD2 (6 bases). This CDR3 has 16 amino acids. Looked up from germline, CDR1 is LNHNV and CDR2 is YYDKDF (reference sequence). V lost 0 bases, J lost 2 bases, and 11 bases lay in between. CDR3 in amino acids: CATSRERDSTYNEQFF. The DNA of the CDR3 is TGTGCCACCAGCAGAGAGCGGGACTCAACCTACAATGAGCAGTTCTTC.

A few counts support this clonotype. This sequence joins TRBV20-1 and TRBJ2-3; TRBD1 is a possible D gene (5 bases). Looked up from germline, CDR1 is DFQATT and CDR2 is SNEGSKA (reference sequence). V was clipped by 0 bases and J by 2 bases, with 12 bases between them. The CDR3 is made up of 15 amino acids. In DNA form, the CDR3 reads TGCAGTGCTAGAGATCTCAAGGGGAACACAGATACGCAGTATTTT. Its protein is CSARDLKGNTDTQYF.

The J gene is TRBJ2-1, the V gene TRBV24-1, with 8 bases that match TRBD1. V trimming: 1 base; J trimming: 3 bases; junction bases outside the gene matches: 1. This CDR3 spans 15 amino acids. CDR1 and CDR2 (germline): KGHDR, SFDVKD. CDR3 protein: CATSDFGQGYNEQFF. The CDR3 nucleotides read TGTGCCACCAGTGATTTCGGACAGGGCTACAATGAGCAGTTCTTC.

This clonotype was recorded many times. In DNA, the CDR3 is TGTGCCAGCAGCTTATGGGGGATGAACACTGAAGCTTTCTTT. Its translation is CASSLWGMNTEAFF. The chain combines TRBV7-2 with TRBJ1-1; a possible D gene is TRBD1 (5 bases). V dropped 2 bases and J dropped 0 bases, with 7 bases sitting between them. CDR1 and CDR2 from the germline V gene are SGHTA and FQGNSA. The CDR3 has 14 residues.

CDR3 sequence: CSGRLSYEQYF. DNA for the CDR3: TGCAGTGGAAGGCTCTCCTACGAGCAGTACTTC. V gene TRBV20-1 combines with J gene TRBJ2-7, with no clear D. Trimming pared 7 bases from V and 0 bases from J, leaving 7 bases between. This CDR3 spans 11 amino acids. Germline CDR1 reads DFQATT; CDR2 reads SNEGSKA (reference sequence).

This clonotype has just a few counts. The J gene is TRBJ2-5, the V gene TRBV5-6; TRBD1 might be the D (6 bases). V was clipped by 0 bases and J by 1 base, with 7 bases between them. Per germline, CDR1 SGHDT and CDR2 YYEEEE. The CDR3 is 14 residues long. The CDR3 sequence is CASSLGDIQETQYF. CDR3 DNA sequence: TGTGCCAGCAGCTTGGGGGACATCCAAGAGACCCAGTACTTC.

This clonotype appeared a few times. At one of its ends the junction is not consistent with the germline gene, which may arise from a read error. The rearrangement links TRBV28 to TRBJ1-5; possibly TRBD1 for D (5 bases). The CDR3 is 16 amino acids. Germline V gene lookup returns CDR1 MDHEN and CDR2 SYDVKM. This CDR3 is CASSLNAVGGYQPQHF. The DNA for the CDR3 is TGTGCCAGCAGTTTAAATGCGGTGGGGGGTTATCAACCCCAGCATTTT.

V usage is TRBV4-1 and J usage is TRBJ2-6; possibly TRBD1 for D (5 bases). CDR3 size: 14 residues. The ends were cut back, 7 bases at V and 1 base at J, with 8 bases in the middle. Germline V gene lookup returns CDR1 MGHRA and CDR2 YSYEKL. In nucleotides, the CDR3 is TGCGCCAGCAAACCAGGGTCTGGGGCCAACGTCCTGACTTTC. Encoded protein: CASKPGSGANVLTF.

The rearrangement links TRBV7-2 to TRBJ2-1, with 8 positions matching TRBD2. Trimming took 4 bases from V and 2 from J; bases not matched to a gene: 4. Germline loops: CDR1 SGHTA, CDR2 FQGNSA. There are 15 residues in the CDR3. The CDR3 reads CASSYGGGTYNEQFF. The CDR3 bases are TGTGCCAGCAGCTACGGGGGGGGGACCTACAATGAGCAGTTCTTC.

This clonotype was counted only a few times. The CDR3, as DNA: TGTGCCAGCAGCGACCAGAGGCTCTACGAGCAGTACTTC. Protein: CASSDQRLYEQYF. The chain couples TRBV14 to TRBJ2-7; D gene uncertain. CDR3 length: 13 residues. CDR1 is SGHDN and CDR2 is FVKESK in the germline V gene. Deletions cut 5 bases from V and 3 bases from J, with 11 bases between. The full variable domain, rest sourced from reference TRBV14 and TRBJ2-7, is EAGVTQFPSHSVIEKGQTVTLRCDPISGHDNLYWYRRVMGKEIKFLLHFVKESKQDESGMPNNRFLAERTGGTYSTLKVQPAELEDSGVYFCASSDQRLYEQYFGPGTRLTVT.

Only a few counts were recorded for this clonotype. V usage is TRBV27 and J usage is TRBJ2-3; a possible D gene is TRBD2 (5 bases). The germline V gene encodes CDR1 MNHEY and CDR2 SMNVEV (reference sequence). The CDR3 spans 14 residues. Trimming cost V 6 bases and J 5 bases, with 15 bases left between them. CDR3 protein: CASSPPSEGDTQYF. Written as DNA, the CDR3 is TGTGCCAGCAGCCCCCCGAGCGAGGGAGATACGCAGTATTTT.

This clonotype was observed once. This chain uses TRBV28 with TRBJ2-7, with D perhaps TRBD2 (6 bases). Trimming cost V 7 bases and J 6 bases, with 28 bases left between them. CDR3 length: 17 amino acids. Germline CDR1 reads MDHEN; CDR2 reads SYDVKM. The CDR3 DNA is TGTGCCAGCACCAAATTGGGACTGACCATCGAGAGCGGCGAGCAGTACTTC. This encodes CASTKLGLTIESGEQYF.